One and the same sample provided the 20 T cell receptor beta chains below, sequenced in a study of blood T cells in healthy people across ages. Through a sample-barcoded 5' primer and a J-beta primer mix, a second PCR was run for about 6 to 12 cycles. TCRdb recomputed calls from the 5' RACE reads with MiXCR, one row per CDR3 protein. The sample comprises some 1.5 million distinct CDR3 sequences, less than 45% of which are singletons, and roughly 3.7% rests with the top ten. Sample: blood. The receptors derive from a woman under 30 in good health.

This chain joins TRBV6-2 or TRBV6-3 and TRBJ2-5; the D is unclear. V was trimmed by 3 bases and J by 5 bases, leaving 7 bases between them. CDR1 MNHEY and CDR2 SVGEGT come from the germline V gene. This CDR3 contains 12 residues. The CDR3 DNA follows: TGTGCCAGCAGTTATGAAAGGGAGACCCAGTACTTC. Protein product: CASSYERETQYF.

This clonotype was picked up a small number of times. The chain joins TRBV29-1 to TRBJ1-2, with a tentative D call TRBD1 (5 bases). This CDR3 has 13 amino acids. Looked up from germline, CDR1 is SQVTM and CDR2 is ANQGSEA. V lost 2 bases and J lost 6, with 13 bases in between. The CDR3 nucleotides read TGCAGCGTTGAAATTAGCGGGACCGATGGCTACACCTTC. This sequence encodes CSVEISGTDGYTF.

The chain is built from TRBV20-1 and TRBJ2-7; the D gene is possibly TRBD1 (6 bases). The germline V gene has CDR1 DFQATT and CDR2 SNEGSKA (reference sequence). This CDR3 contains 13 residues. The V end lost 0 bases, the J end lost 5 bases, and 11 bases lay between the germline ends. CDR3 sequence reads: CSARDYRVHEQYF. CDR3 bases: TGCAGTGCTAGAGATTACAGGGTCCACGAGCAGTACTTC.

This chain links TRBV7-9 with TRBJ1-2, with 7 nucleotides matching TRBD1. The V segment lost 5 bases and the J segment 7 bases; nucleotides outside the gene matches: 13. Looked up from germline, CDR1 is SEHNR and CDR2 is FQNEAQ (reference sequence). This CDR3 contains 15 residues. Here the CDR3 reads CASSMSGQATVGYTF. CDR3 in DNA: TGTGCCAGCAGCATGTCAGGACAGGCCACGGTTGGCTACACCTTC.

The chain couples TRBV6-5 to TRBJ1-1; weak D call: TRBD1 (6 bases). The CDR3 runs to 14 residues. From germline, CDR1 is MNHEY and CDR2 SVGAGI. V was trimmed by 2 bases and J by 5 bases, leaving 12 bases between them. The CDR3 DNA reads as TGTGCCAGCAGTTACCGGCAGGGGACAACTGAAGCTTTCTTT. Translating it yields CASSYRQGTTEAFF.

A few counts support this clonotype. The CDR3 loop is CASSPGRGLRSYNEQFF. The CDR3 nucleotides read TGTGCCAGCAGCCCAGGGCGGGGGCTGCGGTCCTACAATGAGCAGTTCTTC. The chain joins TRBV11-3 to TRBJ2-1, with a tentative D call TRBD2 (7 bases). This CDR3 has 17 residues. The germline V and J ends were trimmed by 5 bases and 1 base, with 18 bases remaining between them. Germline CDR1 SGHNT, CDR2 YENEEA.

Notes on this clonotype: A much larger clone differs from this one at a single base, so this may be a read error. This sequence joins TRBV6-2 or TRBV6-3 and TRBJ2-7; TRBD2 matches at 11 bases. The CDR3 covers 14 residues. V lost 4 bases and J lost 5; bases outside the gene matches: 4. Germline V CDR1 and CDR2: MNHEY, SVGEGT. CDR3 bases: TGTGCCAGCAGTTTAGAACTAGCGGGAGACGAGCAGTACTTC. This encodes CASSLELAGDEQYF.

This clonotype was seen ten or more times. The chain couples TRBV29-1 to TRBJ1-2, with D uncertain. V gave up 6 bases and J gave up 2 bases, with 16 bases separating them. The CDR3 has 14 amino acids. The germline V gene encodes CDR1 SQVTM and CDR2 ANQGSEA. Here the CDR3 reads CSVWTDPPNYGYTF. CDR3 nucleotide sequence: TGCAGCGTCTGGACGGATCCGCCCAACTATGGCTACACCTTC.

The V call is TRBV27, the J call TRBJ2-3; 7 bases are a match to TRBD2. The germline CDR1 and CDR2 sequences are MNHEY and SMNVEV (reference sequence). CDR3 size: 15 residues. Unmatched junction bases numbered 8, after V lost 2 bases and J lost 6 bases. The CDR3 protein is CASSLQRLASDTQYF. The DNA of the CDR3 is TGTGCCAGCAGTTTACAGCGACTAGCATCTGATACGCAGTATTTT.

The rearrangement joins TRBV29-1 to TRBJ2-7; 7 nucleotides agree with TRBD1. This CDR3 contains 14 residues. Per the germline V gene, CDR1 is SQVTM and CDR2 is ANQGSEA. V was clipped by 4 bases and J by 3 bases; unmatched bases: 9. Here the CDR3 DNA reads TGCAGCGTTGGGGTAAGGGCAGGGGGCTACGAGCAGTACTTC. It specifies CSVGVRAGGYEQYF.

The chain combines TRBV20-1 with TRBJ2-5; no clear D gene. The J call is in doubt because the DNA end fits TRBJ2-7 better. The length of the CDR3 is 13 residues. Germline-derived CDR1 and CDR2 are DFQATT and SNEGSKA (reference sequence). In nucleotides, the CDR3 is TGCAGTGCTAGAGATCTCCGGCATTACGAGCAGTACTTC. Translated: CSARDLRHYEQYF.

As regards this clonotype: A much larger clonotype is one base distant, so this may be a read error. The chain has TRBV29-1 and TRBJ2-1; TRBD1 matches 10 bases. The end of the DNA aligns better with TRBJ2-7, so the J call may be wrong. The CDR3 totals 15 residues. Germline loops: CDR1 SQVTM, CDR2 ANQGSEA. CDR3 DNA: TGCAGCGGGAGATACCGGGACAGGGGCTACAATGAGCAGTACTTC. It yields the protein CSGRYRDRGYNEQYF.

This clonotype was observed a few times. The chain is built from TRBV4-1 and TRBJ2-1, with TRBD2 as a possible D gene (6 bases). This CDR3 has 15 amino acids. V lost 2 bases and J 6 bases, leaving 14 bases between the germline ends. Germline assignment: CDR1 MGHRA and CDR2 YSYEKL. The CDR3: CASSQPGGVTNEQFF. DNA for the CDR3: TGCGCCAGCAGCCAACCGGGCGGGGTAACCAATGAGCAGTTCTTC.

This clonotype appeared a few times. The rearrangement joins TRBV2 to TRBJ2-7; a weak D match, TRBD1 (6 bases). Germline V lookup: CDR1 SNHLY, CDR2 FYNNEI. This CDR3 contains 13 residues. The DNA for the CDR3 is TGTGATTCCCGGGACACCCTACAATACGAGCAGTACTTC. This translates into CDSRDTLQYEQYF. Looking up the rest from reference TRBV2 and TRBJ2-7 gives the full variable domain: EPEVTQTPSHQVTQMGQEVILRCVPISNHLYFYWYRQILGQKVEFLVSFYNNEISEKSEIFDDQFSVERPDGSNFTLKIRSTKLEDSAMYFCDSRDTLQYEQYFGPGTRLTVT.

The rearrangement uses TRBV3-1 and TRBJ2-3; D not certain. Per the germline V gene, CDR1 is LGHDT and CDR2 is YNNKEL (reference sequence). The CDR3 has 14 residues. V was shortened by 0 bases and J by 8 bases, with 12 bases between the two germline ends. The CDR3 here is CASSQDRSSPTQYF. CDR3 DNA sequence: TGTGCCAGCAGCCAAGATCGTAGCAGTCCTACGCAGTATTTT.

The chain has TRBV20-1 and TRBJ2-5; perhaps TRBD2 as D (6 bases). Germline CDR1 DFQATT, CDR2 SNEGSKA (reference sequence). This CDR3 comprises 14 residues. The CDR3 DNA reads TGCAGCTCCTCCCGGGGAGGCGGGCGGAAAGATCAGTACTTC. Translation gives CSSSRGGGRKDQYF.

At least ten counts were recorded for this clonotype. The rearrangement uses TRBV7-9 and TRBJ2-7; tentatively, D is TRBD1 (6 bases). The ends were cut back, 8 bases at V and 5 bases at J, with 19 bases in the middle. Germline assignment: CDR1 SEHNR and CDR2 FQNEAQ (reference sequence). This CDR3 contains 14 residues. This CDR3 reads CASAKGHVSDEQYF. In DNA form, the CDR3 reads TGTGCCAGCGCCAAGGGACACGTTTCGGACGAGCAGTACTTC.

This clonotype was counted only a few times. The rearrangement uses TRBV7-2 and TRBJ1-4; no clear D. With 4 bases removed from V and 4 bases from J, the gap between germline ends came to 4 bases. Germline V CDR1 and CDR2: SGHTA, FQGNSA. This CDR3 has 12 residues. The CDR3 nucleotides are TGTGCCAGCAGCTACCATAATGAAAAACTGTTTTTT. Protein product: CASSYHNEKLFF.

In its sample, this clonotype was seen a few times. This chain connects TRBV29-1 to TRBJ2-6; D gene uncertain. V gave up 4 bases and J gave up 4 bases, with 11 bases separating them. The CDR3 contains 14 residues. In germline, CDR1 is SQVTM, CDR2 ANQGSEA. The CDR3 coding sequence is TGCAGCGTTGTTCTGTGGGCGGGGGCCAACGTCCTGACTTTC. The encoded protein is CSVVLWAGANVLTF. The entire variable domain, with the rest obtained from reference TRBV29-1 and TRBJ2-6, is as follows: SAVISQKPSRDICQRGTSLTIQCQVDSQVTMMFWYRQQPGQSLTLIATANQGSEATYESGFVIDKFPISRPNLTFSTLTVSNMSPEDSSIYLCSVVLWAGANVLTFGAGSRLTVL.

The rearrangement joins TRBV7-2 to TRBJ1-4, with 8 nucleotides matching TRBD1. Per germline, CDR1 SGHTA and CDR2 FQGNSA. V was pared by 4 bases and J by 3 bases, with 7 bases of the junction left unmatched. The CDR3 totals 16 residues. Written as DNA, the CDR3 is TGTGCCAGCAGCTCTCAGGGGGCGCAGGCTAATGAAAAACTGTTTTTT. This encodes CASSSQGAQANEKLFF.